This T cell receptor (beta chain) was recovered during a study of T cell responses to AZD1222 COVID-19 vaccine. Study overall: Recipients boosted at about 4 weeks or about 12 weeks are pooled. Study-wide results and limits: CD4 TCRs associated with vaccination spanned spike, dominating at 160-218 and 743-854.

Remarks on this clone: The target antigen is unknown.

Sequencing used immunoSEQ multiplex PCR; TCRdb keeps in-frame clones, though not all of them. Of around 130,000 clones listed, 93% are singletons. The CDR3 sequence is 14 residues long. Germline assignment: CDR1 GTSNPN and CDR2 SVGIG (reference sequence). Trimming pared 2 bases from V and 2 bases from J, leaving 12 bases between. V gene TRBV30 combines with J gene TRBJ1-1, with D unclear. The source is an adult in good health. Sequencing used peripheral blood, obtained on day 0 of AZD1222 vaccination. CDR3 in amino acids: CAWSFRRTNTEAFF. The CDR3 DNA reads TGTGCCTGGAGTTTTAGACGGACCAACACTGAAGCTTTCTTT.